The rows below give T cell receptor beta chains drawn from one sample of a study of T-cell memory formation after mild COVID-19. TCRdb analysed the 5' RACE reads with MiXCR anew, one entry per CDR3 protein. The table has approximately 150,000 distinct CDR3 sequences, roughly 13% seen once. The material sequenced was PBMCs or a T cell subset sorted from them (not recorded which). The source is a man aged 18 to 29 who had mild COVID-19 (a few samples of this study predate the infection). Cell type and time point are not known. Both conserved end residues are part of each CDR3. The D gene is left open where the match is weak. Some rows mark clone size as missing; the rest say once, few, many or name a class of expanded clone.

j_gene | d_gene | abundance | v_gene | len | CDR3nt | CDR3aa
TRBJ2-3 | NA | many | TRBV5-1 | 15 | TGCGCCAGCAGCCCGGGACGGGGGAACACAGATACGCAGTATTTT | CASSPGRGNTDTQYF
TRBJ2-3 | TRBD2 | many | TRBV7-6 | 15 | TGTGCCAGCAGCCTAGGAACTAGCGGGACGGGAACGCAGTATTTT | CASSLGTSGTGTQYF
TRBJ2-1 | TRBD2 | NA | TRBV7-6 | 16 | TGTGCCAGCAGGAGAGCCCTAGCGGGGGGGGCTCGAGAGCAGTTCTTC | CASRRALAGGAREQFF
TRBJ2-3 | TRBD2 | NA | TRBV6-5 | 17 | TGTGCCAGCAGTTACGGGGTAGCGGGGGGGTACACAGATACGCAGTATTTT | CASSYGVAGGYTDTQYF
TRBJ1-2 | NA | NA | TRBV12-3/TRBV12-4 | 12 | TGTGCCGTTGGAGAGCTAGGCTATGGCTACACCTTC | CAVGELGYGYTF
TRBJ2-1 | TRBD2 | NA | TRBV6-2/TRBV6-3 | 13 | TGTGCCACACGGCTAGCGGGGGTCCCCCGTCCGGTCTTC | CATRLAGVPRPVF
TRBJ1-1 | NA | NA | TRBV6-5 | 14 | TGTGCCAGCAGTAGGGTACGTCTGAACACTGAAGCTTTCTTT | CASSRVRLNTEAFF
TRBJ1-2 | NA | NA | TRBV7-9 | 15 | TGTGCCAGCAGCTTAACGACGGTTCCTAACTATGGCTACACCTTC | CASSLTTVPNYGYTF
TRBJ1-6 | TRBD1 | few | TRBV27 | 17 | TGTGCCAGCAGTTTATCGGGACAGAGCTCCTATAATTCACCCCTCCACTTT | CASSLSGQSSYNSPLHF
TRBJ2-5 | NA | NA | TRBV20-1 | 15 | TGCAGTGCTAGACCCCCTGGACTATTTTCGGAGACCCAGTACTTC | CSARPPGLFSETQYF
TRBJ1-6 | NA | NA | TRBV7-2 | 16 | TGTGCCAGCAGCCCTCCCGGGACATGGAATAATTCACCCCTCCACTTT | CASSPPGTWNNSPLHF
TRBJ1-6 | NA | few | TRBV25-1 | 13 | TGTGCCAGCAGTGATTTCGTCCGATCACCCCTCCACTTT | CASSDFVRSPLHF
TRBJ2-6 | TRBD2 | NA | TRBV2 | 15 | TGTGCCAGCAGAATTAGCGGGGCTGGGGCCAACGTCCTGACTTTC | CASRISGAGANVLTF
TRBJ2-7 | TRBD1 | many | TRBV7-2 | 16 | TGTGCCAGCAGCGAAAATCTCGGACAGGGAGTCTACGAGCAGTACTTC | CASSENLGQGVYEQYF
TRBJ2-1 | TRBD2 | few | TRBV12-3/TRBV12-4 | 15 | TGTGCCAGCAGTTTACTTAGCGGGGTAAACAATGAGCAGTTCTTC | CASSLLSGVNNEQFF
TRBJ1-5 | NA | NA | TRBV7-8 | 18 | TGTGCCAGCAGCCATCGACAGACGGACGGAAATAGCAATCAGCCCCAGCATTTT | CASSHRQTDGNSNQPQHF
TRBJ2-1 | TRBD1 | few | TRBV11-2 | 16 | TGTGCCAGCAGCAGAGGACAGGCACTCTCCTACAATGAGCAGTTCTTC | CASSRGQALSYNEQFF
TRBJ1-2 | NA | few | TRBV5-1 | 14 | TGCGCCAGCAGCTTGGAATGGGCGAATCATGGCTACACCTTC | CASSLEWANHGYTF
TRBJ2-1 | TRBD2 | NA | TRBV7-2 | 14 | TGTGCCAGCAGCCCGGGACTAGCCATAGATGAGCAGTTCTTC | CASSPGLAIDEQFF